This T cell receptor (beta chain) was recorded in a study of CD8 T cells in Susac syndrome. The V and J ends lost 6 bases and 5 bases respectively, with 19 bases between them. Germline values: CDR1 MDHEN, CDR2 SYDVKM. CDR3 size: 15 residues. Reverse transcription of about 0.5 to 1 ug RNA was carried out with random hexamers. By means of immunoSEQ multiplex PCR, TCR beta CDR3 spanning 54 Vbeta and 13 Jbeta underwent amplification. Each CDR3 protein is one row after TCRdb ran MiXCR on the immunoSEQ multiplex PCR reads. The sample lists about 400,000 distinct CDR3 sequences; 75% to 90% were seen once. The patients serving as multiple sclerosis controls were treatment-naive. They had stable or active relapsing-remitting disease and fulfilled revised McDonald criteria.

Sequencing input: CD8+ T cells from PBMCs. The receptor was derived from a human donor with multiple sclerosis. The chain carries TRBV28 and TRBJ1-2; D is ambiguous. CDR3 sequence: CASRNLEAVLYGYTF. The CDR3 region has the DNA TGTGCCAGCAGAAACTTAGAAGCGGTTCTTTATGGCTACACCTTC.